A single sample is the source of the 28 T cell receptor beta chains below, sequenced in a study of cytomegalovirus exposure and HLA in healthy donors. Primers: 60 Vbeta forward and 13 Jbeta reverse. Some clones are missing from TCRdb's copy, which holds only in-frame ones; the method was immunoSEQ multiplex PCR. This table has roughly 110,000 clones, roughly 73% appearing once. The sequencing sample was made of PBMCs. These receptors were collected from a man aged 30 to 39 in good health and CMV-seronegative.

V usage is TRBV5-1 and J usage is TRBJ2-7; 9 nucleotides match TRBD1. Trimming removed 5 bases from V and 6 bases from J; junction bases left unmatched: 12. The CDR3 has 15 residues. Germline V gene lookup returns CDR1 SGHRS and CDR2 YFSETQ. The CDR3 DNA follows: TGCGCCAGCAGACGGGACAGGGTCCGTCCAGGCGAGCAGTACTTC. Translation: CASRRDRVRPGEQYF.

This clone was picked up a small number of times. This rearrangement joins TRBV10-1 to TRBJ2-4; 9 bases agree with TRBD1. V was clipped by 6 bases and J by 13 bases; unmatched bases: 7. The CDR3 totals 12 residues. Germline CDR1 reads WNHNN; CDR2 reads SYGVQD (reference sequence). CDR3 in DNA: TGCGCCAGCAGCGAGACAGGGGGGCCCCAGTACTTC. As protein: CASSETGGPQYF.

This clone was recorded a few times. V gene TRBV23-1 combines with J gene TRBJ1-4, with 7 bases fitting TRBD1. TRBV23-1 is an open reading frame, and its role is uncertain. V trimming: 2 bases; J trimming: 13 bases; junction bases outside the gene matches: 13. This CDR3 has 15 residues. CDR3 sequence: CASSQRLLDRTALFF. As DNA, the CDR3 is TGCGCCAGCAGTCAACGCCTTCTGGACAGGACGGCACTGTTTTTT.

This clone was seen just once. This chain joins TRBV29-1 and TRBJ2-5; no firm D call. With 4 bases removed from V and 0 bases from J, the gap between germline ends came to 6 bases. Germline loops: CDR1 SQVTM, CDR2 ANQGSEA. The CDR3 runs to 12 residues. The CDR3 protein is CSVGGYQETQYF. DNA for the CDR3: TGCAGCGTTGGCGGATACCAAGAGACCCAGTACTTC.

The sample holds a few counts of this clone. This chain uses TRBV10-3 with TRBJ2-2; TRBD2 aligns across 8 bases. CDR3 length: 16 residues. Germline V lookup: CDR1 ENHRY, CDR2 SYGVKD. Germline trimming cut 5 bases from V and 0 bases from J; bases unmatched to any gene: 5. This chain's CDR3 is CAISRGGPSNTGELFF. CDR3 DNA sequence: TGTGCCATCAGTCGGGGGGGGCCTTCGAACACCGGGGAGCTGTTTTTT.

This clone has a handful of counts. The chain has TRBV7-9 and TRBJ2-5, with 10 bases identical to TRBD2. V lost 5 bases, J lost 4 bases, and 7 bases stayed unmatched. CDR3 length: 15 residues. Germline V CDR1 and CDR2: SEHNR, FQNEAQ (reference sequence). The CDR3 protein is CASSTSGGALETQYF. CDR3 DNA: TGTGCCAGCAGCACAAGCGGGGGGGCCTTAGAGACCCAGTACTTC.

As for this clone: At one end, the junction sequence differs from germline, possibly due to a read error. The chain combines TRBV7-9 with TRBJ1-5; D gene unclear. Germline CDR1 is SEHNR and CDR2 is FQNEAQ (reference sequence). This CDR3 is 12 amino acids long. CDR3 amino acids: CSSSFSGQPQHF. The CDR3 DNA is TGTTCCAGCAGCTTTAGTGGTCAGCCCCAGCATTTT.

CDR3 DNA sequence: TGCGCCAGCAGCCAAGATAGGGCTAGCGGGAGGAACGAGCAGTACTTC. Translation: CASSQDRASGRNEQYF. The chain couples TRBV4-1 to TRBJ2-5; 11 positions match TRBD2. The J call may be mistaken, given a closer DNA end match to TRBJ2-7. This CDR3 region has 16 residues. Germline lookup yields CDR1 MGHRA and CDR2 YSYEKL.

Turning to this clone: The same CDR3 is also encoded by other DNA sequences in this sample. V is TRBV5-1 and J is TRBJ2-5, with unresolved D. The germline CDR1 and CDR2 sequences are SGHRS and YFSETQ. CDR3 length equals 13 residues. Trimming removed 0 bases at V and 2 bases at J, with 5 bases between. The CDR3 DNA is TGCGCCAGCAGCTTGGGGCAGCAAGAGACCCAGTACTTC. Translation: CASSLGQQETQYF.

This clone came up a few times. CDR3 bases: TGCAGCGTTGAACGGGGGAGAGGCTACAATGAGCAGTTCTTC. This encodes CSVERGRGYNEQFF. The chain combines TRBV29-1 with TRBJ2-1, with D possibly TRBD2 on 6 matching bases. Trimming shortened V by 2 bases and J by 3 bases, and 11 bases separated the two germline ends. Germline CDR1 reads SQVTM; CDR2 reads ANQGSEA. The CDR3 totals 14 residues.

The chain carries TRBV6-5 and TRBJ2-7, with D possibly TRBD2 on 5 matching bases. Per germline, CDR1 MNHEY and CDR2 SVGAGI. V gave up 3 bases and J gave up 4 bases, with 16 bases separating them. This CDR3 has 15 residues. For the CDR3, the DNA is TGTGCCAGCAGTTATACGGGGAGAGGGATATACGAGCAGTACTTC. This codes for CASSYTGRGIYEQYF.

The rearrangement uses TRBV30 and TRBJ1-1; the match to TRBD1 covers 7 bases. The CDR3 covers 12 residues. The germline gives CDR1 GTSNPN, CDR2 SVGIG (reference sequence). The trim removed 3 bases at V and 7 bases at J, leaving 5 bases unmatched. Here the CDR3 reads CAWRFRGREAFF. As DNA, the CDR3 is TGTGCCTGGAGATTTAGGGGGCGTGAAGCTTTCTTT.

The chain employs TRBV18 and TRBJ1-3; D remains ambiguous. CDR3 size: 13 residues. Germline V gene lookup returns CDR1 KGHSH and CDR2 LQKENI. V lost 9 bases, J lost 4 bases, and 13 bases lay in between. In DNA form, the CDR3 reads TGTGCCAGTGATGTGGGAGACGGAAACACCATATATTTT. Amino acid sequence: CASDVGDGNTIYF.

The V and J genes are TRBV9 and TRBJ1-1, with D possibly TRBD1 on 5 matching bases. The CDR3 runs 12 residues. V was clipped by 3 bases and J by 6 bases, with 9 bases between them. CDR1 and CDR2 from the germline V gene are SGDLS and YYNGEE. The CDR3 sequence is CASSARGPEAFF. The CDR3 region has the DNA TGTGCCAGCAGCGCTAGGGGCCCTGAAGCTTTCTTT.

This sequence joins TRBV12-5 and TRBJ2-7, with TRBD2 matching over 9 bases. The CDR3 is 14 amino acids. Germline V gives CDR1 LGHNT, CDR2 FRNRAP. The J segment lost 2 bases and the V segment lost 6 bases, leaving 5 bases of the junction unmatched. In DNA, the CDR3 is TGTGCTAGTGGCCCTAGCGGGGAGGCCTACGAGCAGTACTTC. The encoded protein is CASGPSGEAYEQYF.

The V gene is TRBV6-5, the J gene TRBJ1-2; D is undetermined. CDR3 length equals 13 residues. CDR1 is MNHEY, CDR2 SVGAGI, per germline. V lost 4 bases to trimming and J lost 8 bases, with 14 bases between them. This CDR3 reads CASSFNPDFGYTF. The DNA for the CDR3 is TGTGCCAGCAGTTTTAACCCAGACTTCGGCTACACCTTC.

The V and J genes are TRBV7-8 and TRBJ1-1; D gene uncertain. Trimming pared 6 bases from V and 7 bases from J, leaving 18 bases between. Germline values: CDR1 SGHVS, CDR2 FQNEAQ. The CDR3 loop spans 14 amino acids. The CDR3: CASSTRPGNGEAFF. The CDR3 region has the DNA TGTGCCAGCAGTACAAGACCGGGAAATGGTGAAGCTTTCTTT.

The chain couples TRBV19 to TRBJ2-7, with D unresolved. The CDR3 runs to 15 residues. V shed 0 bases and J shed 0 bases, with 9 bases lying between them. Germline lookup yields CDR1 LNHDA and CDR2 SQIVND (reference sequence). The CDR3 spells CASSIDGFNSYEQYF. For the CDR3, the DNA is TGTGCCAGTAGTATAGACGGGTTCAACTCCTACGAGCAGTACTTC.

This clone was observed a handful of times. The gene calls are TRBV6-1 and TRBJ1-1; D remains ambiguous. Germline V gene lookup returns CDR1 MNHNS and CDR2 SASEGT. The CDR3 consists of 13 residues. The V and J ends lost 6 bases and 7 bases respectively, with 15 bases between them. CDR3 amino acids: CASSPAAAYEAFF. In DNA, the CDR3 is TGTGCCAGCAGCCCCGCGGCCGCCTATGAAGCTTTCTTT.

V usage is TRBV10-3 and J usage is TRBJ1-2; D perhaps matches TRBD1 (6 bases). The V gene's germline CDR1 is ENHRY and CDR2 SYGVKD. The V and J ends lost 4 bases and 2 bases respectively, with 20 bases between them. CDR3 length: 17 amino acids. The CDR3 nucleotides read TGTGCCATCAGTGGAGGGGGTTGGACAGAGGGCAACTATGGCTACACCTTC. Encoded protein: CAISGGGWTEGNYGYTF.

This clone was picked up a small number of times. J is TRBJ1-5 and V is TRBV18, with 7 bases identical to TRBD1. The V gene end was trimmed by 3 bases and the J gene end by 3 bases; junction bases not matched to a gene: 11. The germline gives CDR1 KGHSH, CDR2 LQKENI. CDR3 length equals 17 residues. The CDR3 here is CASSPSSGGLDNQPQHF. In DNA, the CDR3 is TGTGCCAGCTCACCGAGTTCAGGGGGTTTGGACAATCAGCCCCAGCATTTT.

This clone has a count of ten or more. The V and J genes are TRBV28 and TRBJ2-1; 13 bases fit TRBD2. CDR3 length: 19 residues. Germline CDR1 is MDHEN and CDR2 is SYDVKM. The junction had 10 bases not matched to a gene; V was cut back by 5 bases and J by 0 bases. CDR3 in DNA: TGTGCCAGCAGTACCCGCGGGACTAGCGGGACGAGCTCCTACAATGAGCAGTTCTTC. Residues: CASSTRGTSGTSSYNEQFF.

The chain joins TRBV28 to TRBJ2-5; D is possibly TRBD1 (6 bases). Germline CDR1 and CDR2: MDHEN and SYDVKM. CDR3 length equals 15 residues. Trimming left V 2 bases short and J 1 base short, with 11 bases between. The CDR3 region has the DNA TGTGCCAGCAGTTTAGACTACAGGGTCCAAGAGACCCAGTACTTC. Translation gives CASSLDYRVQETQYF.

This chain uses TRBV6-1 with TRBJ1-5; the D gene is possibly TRBD1 (5 bases). CDR1 and CDR2 (germline): MNHNS, SASEGT. CDR3 length: 14 amino acids. Trimming pared 6 bases from V and 4 bases from J, leaving 13 bases between. CDR3 DNA sequence: TGTGCCAGCAGGCTCGGGGGATGGAATCAGCCCCAGCATTTT. It yields the protein CASRLGGWNQPQHF.

This clone was detected once. CDR3 nucleotides: TGTGCCAGCAGGGGACAGGGGGCTCAAGAGACCCAGTACTTC. Protein sequence: CASRGQGAQETQYF. The genes are TRBV2 and TRBJ2-5; 12 nucleotides line up with TRBD1. CDR3 size: 14 residues. The J segment lost 2 bases and the V segment lost 6 bases, leaving 1 base of the junction unmatched. Germline V gene lookup returns CDR1 SNHLY and CDR2 FYNNEI.

This chain connects TRBV6-4 to TRBJ2-3, with 10 bases that match TRBD2. J gave up 5 bases and V 4 bases, and 6 bases lay outside the gene matches. The CDR3 is 15 amino acids. The germline V gene has CDR1 MRHNA and CDR2 SNTAGT. In DNA, the CDR3 is TGTGCCAGCAGTGTCCGGGGACTAGCGTTAGATACGCAGTATTTT. Protein: CASSVRGLALDTQYF.

The chain couples TRBV7-9 to TRBJ1-6, with a possible D match to TRBD1 (5 bases). Trimming stripped 0 bases from V and 7 bases from J, with 13 bases between. This CDR3 is 16 amino acids long. CDR1 is SEHNR, CDR2 FQNEAQ, per germline (reference sequence). CDR3 protein: CASSLASGLSNSPLHF. The CDR3 DNA reads as TGTGCCAGCAGCTTAGCGTCAGGGTTATCAAATTCACCCCTCCACTTT.

The J gene is TRBJ1-2, the V gene TRBV7-8; no firm D call. Trimming took off 3 bases at V and 1 base at J, with 12 bases between the two ends. Germline V lookup: CDR1 SGHVS, CDR2 FQNEAQ. This CDR3 comprises 15 residues. The CDR3 DNA reads TGTGCCAGCAGCTTGGAGGCCCCCCTTAACTATGGCTACACCTTC. This translates into CASSLEAPLNYGYTF.